The entry below gives a single T cell receptor (beta chain) sequence along with its context. The data were obtained in a study of blood T cell repertoires in COVID-19. Study-level information: From the United States, Italy and Spain came samples of acute and convalescent COVID-19. T cells, B-cell-depleted T cells, or PBMCs supplied cDNA or gDNA.

Germline CDR1 SEHNR, CDR2 FQNEAQ (reference sequence). Between the trimmed V and J ends, which lost 3 bases and 3 bases, there was a span of 9 bases. The CDR3 has 14 amino acids. Patients from Seattle were sampled longitudinally, starting during active infection. Study processing details: Amplified reference gene primers provided the basis for estimating nucleated cell counts. Clones were read by immunoSEQ multiplex PCR, and TCRdb kept only the in-frame ones, dropping some. That table supplies the V and J calls and clone size; D and trimming were determined from the DNA. The table records some 120,000 clones, 65% to 85% of them present only once.

The clonotype comes from a man younger than 40 with COVID-19, enrolled during active disease. The sample taken for sequencing was peripheral blood. The chain is built from TRBV7-9 and TRBJ2-1; D unresolved. CDR3: CASSLAGDYNEQFF. CDR3 bases: TGTGCCAGCAGCTTGGCCGGAGACTACAATGAGCAGTTCTTC.